Listed here are 30 T cell receptor beta chains from one sample, sequenced in a study of T-cell memory formation after mild COVID-19. In TCRdb, the 5' RACE reads were re-called with MiXCR into one record per CDR3 protein. Counted here are about 13,000 distinct CDR3 sequences, roughly 17% occurring once; the ten biggest clones make up under 60%. Sequencing used PBMCs or a T cell subset sorted from them (not recorded which). These receptors came from a man aged 18-30 years who had mild COVID-19 (a few samples of this study predate the infection). Cell type and time point are not known.

This clonotype occurred many times. This sequence joins TRBV6-5 and TRBJ1-1; no clear D gene. Germline CDR1 and CDR2: MNHEY and SVGAGI. CDR3 length: 14 amino acids. Trimming shortened V by 3 bases and J by 5 bases, and 13 bases separated the two germline ends. Here the CDR3 DNA reads TGTGCCAGCAGTTATGAGGGTATGAGGACTGAAGCTTTCTTT. It specifies CASSYEGMRTEAFF.

This clonotype was counted many times. This chain links TRBV28 with TRBJ1-5, with D possibly matching TRBD1 (6 bases). Germline V gives CDR1 MDHEN, CDR2 SYDVKM. Trimming stripped 6 bases from V and 7 bases from J, with 16 bases between. The CDR3 is 14 amino acids. The CDR3 region has the DNA TGTGCCAGCAGGCTTCCGGGACATTCGCAGCCCCAGCATTTT. It codes for CASRLPGHSQPQHF.

DNA for the CDR3: TGTGCCAGCAGCCCCTTTATGCAGGGTCAATCCTACGAGCAGTACTTC. This encodes CASSPFMQGQSYEQYF. The chain carries TRBV5-6 and TRBJ2-7; D possibly corresponds to TRBD1 (5 bases). CDR1 and CDR2 from the germline V gene are SGHDT and YYEEEE. The V end lost 4 bases, the J end lost 1 base, and 18 bases lay between the germline ends. CDR3 length: 16 residues.

This rearrangement joins TRBV11-1 to TRBJ2-1; the D gene is possibly TRBD2 (7 bases). The germline CDR1 and CDR2 sequences are SGHAT and FQDESV (reference sequence). CDR3 size: 16 residues. Trimming left V 1 base short and J 5 bases short, with 15 bases between. CDR3 bases: TGTGCCAGCAGCTTAGGGCGTGCGGGGGCGGACAATGAGCAGTTCTTC. The encoded protein is CASSLGRAGADNEQFF.

The CDR3 sequence: CASSPGRPNTEAFF. For the CDR3, the DNA is TGTGCCAGCAGCCCCGGCAGGCCGAACACTGAAGCTTTCTTT. The chain recombines TRBV7-9 with TRBJ1-1; D is unresolved. CDR3 length equals 14 residues. V lost 5 bases, J lost 1 base, and 11 bases lay in between. Per germline, CDR1 SEHNR and CDR2 FQNEAQ (reference sequence).

Many counts were recorded for this clonotype. This rearrangement joins TRBV13 to TRBJ1-1; weak D call: TRBD1 (5 bases). This CDR3 comprises 15 residues. Germline CDR1 reads PRHDT; CDR2 reads FYEKMQ (reference sequence). V was cut by 0 bases and J by 5 bases, with 13 bases left in between. The CDR3 DNA is TGTGCCAGCAGCTTAGGGGCTGGGGGAGTAACTGAAGCTTTCTTT. This codes for CASSLGAGGVTEAFF.

In its sample, this clonotype was seen many times. The V call is TRBV7-3, the J call TRBJ2-1; possibly TRBD2 for D (5 bases). V dropped 4 bases and J dropped 8 bases, with 15 bases sitting between them. The CDR3 contains 14 residues. Germline lookup yields CDR1 SGHTA and CDR2 FQGTGA. For the CDR3, the DNA is TGTGCCAGCAGCTCGACGGCGGGTTTTGATGAGCAGTTCTTC. Translating it yields CASSSTAGFDEQFF. Supplemented by reference TRBV7-3 and TRBJ2-1, the full variable domain reads GAGVSQTPSNKVTEKGKYVELRCDPISGHTALYWYRQSLGQGPEFLIYFQGTGAADDSGLPNDRFFAVRPEGSVSTLKIQRTERGDSAVYLCASSSTAGFDEQFFGPGTRLTVL.

This clonotype was found a few times. The chain has TRBV6-6 and TRBJ2-3; 10 nucleotides agree with TRBD1. The CDR3 spans 15 residues. The ends lost 2 bases at V and 7 bases at J; junction bases unmatched: 6. Germline CDR1 reads MNHNY; CDR2 reads SVGAGI (reference sequence). CDR3 amino acids: CASSYRDRGWYTQYF. CDR3 bases: TGTGCCAGCAGTTACCGGGACAGGGGTTGGTATACGCAGTATTTT.

CDR3: CASSQGFERPNEPQHF. The CDR3 DNA reads TGTGCCAGCAGCCAGGGGTTTGAGAGACCTAATGAGCCCCAGCATTTT. This chain connects TRBV3-1 to TRBJ1-5, with D uncertain. The V and J ends lost 3 bases and 8 bases respectively, with 20 bases between them. The CDR3 extends over 16 amino acids. Germline CDR1 reads LGHDT; CDR2 reads YNNKEL (reference sequence). The full variable domain, rest sourced from reference TRBV3-1 and TRBJ1-5, is DTAVSQTPKYLVTQMGNDKSIKCEQNLGHDTMYWYKQDSKKFLKIMFSYNNKELIINETVPNRFSPKSPDKAHLNLHINSLELGDSAVYFCASSQGFERPNEPQHFGDGTRLSIL.

Many counts were recorded for this clonotype. The V and J genes are TRBV4-1 and TRBJ2-7; D is unclear. The CDR3 has 13 residues. Germline-derived CDR1 and CDR2 are MGHRA and YSYEKL. V lost 1 base to trimming and J lost 4 bases, with 8 bases between them. This CDR3 is CASSQVGVYEQYF. CDR3 nucleotide sequence: TGCGCCAGCAGCCAAGTCGGAGTGTACGAGCAGTACTTC.

This clonotype came up many times. This CDR3 reads CASSQDSTGPNYGYTF. The CDR3 bases are TGCGCCAGCAGCCAAGATAGTACAGGACCGAACTATGGCTACACCTTC. The chain uses TRBV4-3 and TRBJ1-2; D might be TRBD1 (5 bases). The V gene lost 0 bases and the J gene lost 2 bases, with 13 bases spanning the gap. The CDR3 has 16 amino acids. CDR1 and CDR2 from the germline V gene are LGHNA and YSLEER.

This clonotype turned up a few times. The genes are TRBV5-1 and TRBJ2-1; D remains ambiguous. The ends were cut back, 4 bases at V and 4 bases at J, with 15 bases in the middle. In germline, CDR1 is SGHRS, CDR2 YFSETQ. This CDR3 has 15 residues. The CDR3 spells CASSLEPGWYNEQFF. The CDR3 bases are TGCGCCAGCAGCCTGGAGCCGGGTTGGTACAATGAGCAGTTCTTC.

Here the CDR3 DNA reads TGTGCCAGCAGCTTGGCAGATACGCAGTATTTT. Translating it yields CASSLADTQYF. The chain recombines TRBV11-2 with TRBJ2-3; D is uncertain. The CDR3 sequence is 11 residues long. The germline V gene has CDR1 SGHAT and CDR2 FQNNGV. V lost 3 bases and J 4 bases, leaving 2 bases between the germline ends. Combining the CDR3 with reference TRBV11-2 and TRBJ2-3 gives the whole variable domain EAGVAQSPRYKIIEKRQSVAFWCNPISGHATLYWYQQILGQGPKLLIQFQNNGVVDDSQLPKDRFSAERLKGVDSTLKIQPAKLEDSAVYLCASSLADTQYFGPGTRLTVL.

The V gene is TRBV4-3, the J gene TRBJ2-6; D may be TRBD2 (5 bases). The germline CDR1 and CDR2 sequences are LGHNA and YSLEER. V was clipped by 2 bases and J by 4 bases, with 15 bases between them. The CDR3 length is 17 residues. CDR3 amino acids: CASSQYLRAAGANVLTF. For the CDR3, the DNA is TGCGCCAGCAGCCAATACCTGAGGGCTGCCGGGGCCAACGTCCTGACTTTC.

The chain recombines TRBV6-2 or TRBV6-3 with TRBJ2-3; 10 bases line up with TRBD2. This CDR3 region has 17 residues. CDR1 and CDR2 from the germline V gene are MNHEY and SVGEGT. V dropped 5 bases and J dropped 0; count of bases not matched to a gene: 8. DNA of the CDR3: TGTGCCAGCAGTCCCGGGACTAGCGCGTTTAGCACAGATACGCAGTATTTT. This gives the protein CASSPGTSAFSTDTQYF.

The chain is built from TRBV6-6 and TRBJ2-7; D remains ambiguous. Germline lookup yields CDR1 MNHNY and CDR2 SVGAGI (reference sequence). Trimming left V 4 bases short and J 4 bases short, with 14 bases between. The CDR3 contains 14 residues. In nucleotides, the CDR3 is TGTGCCAGCAGTTTCCCCGGACGGCCTTACGAGCAGTACTTC. It codes for CASSFPGRPYEQYF.

This clonotype occurred many times. This chain joins TRBV12-3 or TRBV12-4 and TRBJ1-1; TRBD1 agrees at 9 bases. This CDR3 has 13 amino acids. The junction had 5 bases not matched to a gene; V was cut back by 6 bases and J by 6 bases. The chain's CDR3 is CASSGQGWPEAFF. CDR3 sequence (DNA): TGTGCCAGCAGCGGACAGGGGTGGCCTGAAGCTTTCTTT.

The chain recombines TRBV7-8 with TRBJ2-7, with 10 bases lining up with TRBD1. V was pared by 1 base and J by 5 bases, with 5 bases of the junction left unmatched. There are 15 residues in the CDR3. Germline V gives CDR1 SGHVS, CDR2 FQNEAQ. The CDR3: CASSLGGQGGHEQYF. The CDR3 nucleotides read TGTGCCAGCAGCTTAGGAGGACAGGGGGGCCACGAGCAGTACTTC. Together with reference TRBV7-8 and TRBJ2-7, the CDR3 gives the full variable domain: GAGVSQSPRYKVAKRGQDVALRCDPISGHVSLFWYQQALGQGPEFLTYFQNEAQLDKSGLPSDRFFAERPEGSVSTLKIQRTQQEDSAVYLCASSLGGQGGHEQYFGPGTRLTVT.

This clonotype was picked up many times. The J gene is TRBJ1-5, the V gene TRBV6-2 or TRBV6-3; tentatively, D is TRBD1 (5 bases). Germline V CDR1 and CDR2: MNHEY, SVGEGT. The CDR3 spans 17 residues. V was trimmed by 0 bases and J by 5 bases, leaving 17 bases between them. This CDR3 is CASSYSRKKQADQPQHF. CDR3 DNA sequence: TGTGCCAGCAGTTACTCGAGAAAAAAACAGGCCGATCAGCCCCAGCATTTT.

This clonotype was picked up many times. The chain carries TRBV27 and TRBJ2-2; either TRBD1 or TRBD2 may supply D (6 bases each). CDR1 MNHEY and CDR2 SMNVEV come from the germline V gene (reference sequence). This CDR3 spans 14 amino acids. The V end was cut by 3 bases, the J end by 7 bases, with 12 bases between. The CDR3 protein is CASSLTGAGGELFF. CDR3 coding DNA: TGTGCCAGCAGTTTGACGGGGGCCGGCGGGGAGCTGTTTTTT.

This clonotype was observed at least ten times. The CDR3 loop is CASSPWGRVFTEAFF. As DNA, the CDR3 is TGCGCCAGCAGCCCTTGGGGCAGGGTGTTCACTGAAGCTTTCTTT. This chain connects TRBV4-1 to TRBJ1-1, with D possibly matching TRBD1 (5 bases). Per germline, CDR1 MGHRA and CDR2 YSYEKL. With 4 bases removed from V and 4 bases from J, the gap between germline ends came to 16 bases. CDR3 length: 15 residues.

This clonotype occurred a few times. This sequence joins TRBV6-2 or TRBV6-3 and TRBJ1-1, with D uncertain. Germline CDR1 reads MNHEY; CDR2 reads SVGEGT. The CDR3 runs 13 residues. Trimming shortened V by 7 bases and J by 6 bases, and 15 bases separated the two germline ends. The CDR3 DNA reads TGTGCCAGCACCTACGGAGGAGGCGCTGAAGCTTTCTTT. It is translated as CASTYGGGAEAFF.

This clonotype was recorded a few times. The rearrangement joins TRBV7-9 to TRBJ2-7, with D possibly being TRBD1 (6 bases). CDR1 and CDR2 (germline): SEHNR, FQNEAQ (reference sequence). This CDR3 region has 13 residues. V was pared by 5 bases and J by 7 bases, with 15 bases between. CDR3 DNA sequence: TGTGCCAGCAGCACACGGGACACGGGGGAGCAGTACTTC. It translates to CASSTRDTGEQYF. The complete variable domain, with remaining parts taken from reference TRBV7-9 and TRBJ2-7, reads DTGVSQNPRHKITKRGQNVTFRCDPISEHNRLYWYRQTLGQGPEFLTYFQNEAQLEKSRLLSDRFSAERPKGSFSTLEIQRTEQGDSAMYLCASSTRDTGEQYFGPGTRLTVT.

This clonotype was recorded at least ten times. The chain couples TRBV7-2 to TRBJ2-7; D uncertain. Trimming left V 7 bases short and J 0 bases short, with 10 bases between. Germline V gene sequence: CDR1 SGHTA, CDR2 FQGNSA. This CDR3 contains 13 residues. The CDR3, as DNA: TGTGCCAGCACCTCCCATCCCTCCTACGAGCAGTACTTC. This gives the protein CASTSHPSYEQYF.

The table lists this clonotype with many counts. The chain combines TRBV6-6 with TRBJ2-3; D is perhaps TRBD2 (5 bases). This CDR3 comprises 16 residues. Germline V gives CDR1 MNHNY, CDR2 SVGAGI (reference sequence). V was cut by 0 bases and J by 4 bases, with 14 bases left in between. CDR3 coding DNA: TGTGCCAGCAGTTACTCGCTTAACCCCGGGGCAGATACGCAGTATTTT. It encodes CASSYSLNPGADTQYF.

This clonotype was found many times. This chain links TRBV6-2 or TRBV6-3 with TRBJ2-1; the D gene is possibly TRBD2 (6 bases). The CDR3 is made up of 16 amino acids. The germline gives CDR1 MNHEY, CDR2 SVGEGT. Trimming removed 8 bases at V and 2 bases at J, with 19 bases between. The DNA of the CDR3 is TGTGCCAGCTACGGGTCGGCGGGATCACCCTACAATGAGCAGTTCTTC. Translated: CASYGSAGSPYNEQFF.

The gene calls are TRBV19 and TRBJ2-1; D is unresolved. Trimming shortened V by 6 bases and J by 3 bases, and 6 bases separated the two germline ends. Germline V gene data show CDR1 as LNHDA and CDR2 as SQIVND (reference sequence). CDR3 size: 12 residues. The CDR3 loop reads CASSPDYNEQFF. The CDR3 DNA follows: TGTGCCAGTAGCCCGGACTACAATGAGCAGTTCTTC.

The V call is TRBV7-9, the J call TRBJ2-1; 15 positions match TRBD2. CDR1 is SEHNR and CDR2 is FQNEAQ in the germline V gene (reference sequence). V lost 4 bases and J lost 3; bases outside the gene matches: 10. The CDR3 has 19 residues. In DNA form, the CDR3 reads TGTGCCAGCAGCTGGACGGGACTAGCGGGAGGCCCCCTCTACAATGAGCAGTTCTTC. Its protein product is CASSWTGLAGGPLYNEQFF.

This clonotype was counted at least ten times. This chain links TRBV7-9 with TRBJ2-3; D possibly uses TRBD1 or TRBD2 (7 bases each). Trimming shortened V by 5 bases and J by 6 bases, and 24 bases separated the two germline ends. The CDR3 runs to 17 residues. Per germline, CDR1 SEHNR and CDR2 FQNEAQ (reference sequence). Written as DNA, the CDR3 is TGTGCCAGCAGCCAGGGGGAAAAACTAGCGCCTGGGGATACGCAGTATTTT. Residues: CASSQGEKLAPGDTQYF.

V and J are TRBV6-2 or TRBV6-3 and TRBJ1-6; D ambiguous. CDR1 and CDR2 from the germline V gene are MNHEY and SVGEGT. The V end was cut by 6 bases, the J end by 10 bases, with 7 bases between. CDR3 size: 11 residues. The CDR3 DNA reads as TGTGCCAGCAGAGGCTGGTCACCCCTCCACTTT. As protein: CASRGWSPLHF.